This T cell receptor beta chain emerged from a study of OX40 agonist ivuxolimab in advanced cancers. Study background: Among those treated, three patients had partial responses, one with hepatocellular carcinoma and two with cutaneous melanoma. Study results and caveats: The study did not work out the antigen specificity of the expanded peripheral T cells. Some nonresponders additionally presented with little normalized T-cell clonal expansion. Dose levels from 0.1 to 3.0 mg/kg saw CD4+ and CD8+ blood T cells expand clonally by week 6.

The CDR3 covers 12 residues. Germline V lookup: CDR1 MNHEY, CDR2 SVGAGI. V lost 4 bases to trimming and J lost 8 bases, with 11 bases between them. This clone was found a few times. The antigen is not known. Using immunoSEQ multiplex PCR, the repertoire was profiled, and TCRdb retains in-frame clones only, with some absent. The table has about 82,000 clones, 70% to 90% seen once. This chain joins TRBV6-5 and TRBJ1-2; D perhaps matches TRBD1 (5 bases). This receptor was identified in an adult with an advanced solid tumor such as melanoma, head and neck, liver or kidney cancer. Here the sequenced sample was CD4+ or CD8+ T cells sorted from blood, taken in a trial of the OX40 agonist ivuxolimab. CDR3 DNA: TGTGCCAGCAGTTCTCAGGGTCAGGGCTACACCTTC. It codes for CASSSQGQGYTF.